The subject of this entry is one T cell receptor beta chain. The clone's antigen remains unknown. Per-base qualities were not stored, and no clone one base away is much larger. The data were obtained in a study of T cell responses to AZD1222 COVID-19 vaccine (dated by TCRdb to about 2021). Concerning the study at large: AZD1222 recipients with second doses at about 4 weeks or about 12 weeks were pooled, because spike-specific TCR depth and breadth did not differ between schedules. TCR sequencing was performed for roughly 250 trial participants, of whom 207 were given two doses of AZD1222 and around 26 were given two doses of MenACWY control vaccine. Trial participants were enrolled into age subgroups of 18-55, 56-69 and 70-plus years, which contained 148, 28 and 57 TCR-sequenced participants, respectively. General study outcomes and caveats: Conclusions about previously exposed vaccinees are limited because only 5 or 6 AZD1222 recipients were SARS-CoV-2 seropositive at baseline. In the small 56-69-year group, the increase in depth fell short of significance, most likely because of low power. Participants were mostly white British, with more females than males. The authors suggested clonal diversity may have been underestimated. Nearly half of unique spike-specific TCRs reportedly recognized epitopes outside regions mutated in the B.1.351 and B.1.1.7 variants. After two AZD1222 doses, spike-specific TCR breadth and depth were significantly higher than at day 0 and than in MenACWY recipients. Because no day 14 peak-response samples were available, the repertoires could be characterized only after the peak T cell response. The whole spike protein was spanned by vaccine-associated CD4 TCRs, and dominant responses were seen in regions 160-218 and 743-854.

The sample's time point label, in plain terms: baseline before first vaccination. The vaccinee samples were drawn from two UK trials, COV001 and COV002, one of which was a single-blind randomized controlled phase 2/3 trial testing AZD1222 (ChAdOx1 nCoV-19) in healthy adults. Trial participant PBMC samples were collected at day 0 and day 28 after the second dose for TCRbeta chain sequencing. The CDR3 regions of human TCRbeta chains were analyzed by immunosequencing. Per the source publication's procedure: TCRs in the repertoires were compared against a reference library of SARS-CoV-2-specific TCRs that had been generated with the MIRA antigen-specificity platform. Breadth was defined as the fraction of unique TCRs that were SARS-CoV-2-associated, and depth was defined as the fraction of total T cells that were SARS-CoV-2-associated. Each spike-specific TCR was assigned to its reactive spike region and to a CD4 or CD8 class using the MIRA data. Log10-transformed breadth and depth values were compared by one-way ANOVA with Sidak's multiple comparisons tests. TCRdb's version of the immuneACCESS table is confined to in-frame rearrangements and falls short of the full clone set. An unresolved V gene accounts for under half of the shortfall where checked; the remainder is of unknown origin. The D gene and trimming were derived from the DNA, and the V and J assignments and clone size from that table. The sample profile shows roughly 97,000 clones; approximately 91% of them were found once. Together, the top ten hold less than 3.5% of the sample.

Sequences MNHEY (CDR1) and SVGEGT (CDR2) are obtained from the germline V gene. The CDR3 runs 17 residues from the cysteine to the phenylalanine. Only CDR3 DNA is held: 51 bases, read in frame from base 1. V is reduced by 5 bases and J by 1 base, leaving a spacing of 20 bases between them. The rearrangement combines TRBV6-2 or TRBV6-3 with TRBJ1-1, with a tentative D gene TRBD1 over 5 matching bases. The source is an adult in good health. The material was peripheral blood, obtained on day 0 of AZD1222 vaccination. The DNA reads TGTGCCAGCAGTATTAGGGACCCAAGGAATTCGAACACTGAAGCTTTCTTT. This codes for CASSIRDPRNSNTEAFF.